This T cell receptor beta chain is from a study of tumor-infiltrating lymphocytes in localized non-small cell lung cancer (dated by TCRdb to the early 2020s). About the full investigation: Several histologies were represented in the cohort, which also included both smokers and never-smokers as well as patients whose samples were collected after neoadjuvant chemotherapy. Each patient provided resected tumor tissue plus uninvolved lung tissue from the same patient, with the uninvolved lung tissue described as non-adjacent to the tumor. TCR sequencing was one of several integrated assays, alongside flow cytometry, multiplex immunofluorescence, RNA-seq, exome sequencing and proteomics, applied to the same patients. In total, the ICON cohort consisted of fewer than 180 surgical patients with localized non-small cell lung cancer who had their tumors resected. A total of 45 to 60 patients were part of the paired comparison of immunoSEQ T-cell fraction between tumor and uninvolved lung.

The first patient joined ICON in the first half of 2016, and enrollment wrapped up when the last patient was enrolled in 2018. Fresh tumor and matched uninvolved tissue for in-depth immune analyses, including TCR sequencing, were collected from a subcohort of 65 to 80 patients. No cell sorting was done, and TCR sequencing was instead run on DNA isolated from bulk tissue. Trimming at the junction amounts to 1 base on V and 5 bases on J, and the germline ends lie 11 bases apart. The CDR3 runs 14 amino acids, cysteine and phenylalanine included. Only CDR3 DNA remains: 42 bases, in frame from the first base. The germline V gene encodes CDR1 SGHVS and CDR2 FQNEAQ. Study-wide findings and limitations: Assay coverage differed among patients according to how much tissue was available, so only a subset of the cohort had TCR sequencing. TCR-derived T-cell fraction did not differ between the flow cytometry-defined immunotypes IM1 (good prognosis) and IM2 (poor prognosis). Because different assays used different pieces of the same tissue, intratumor heterogeneity could not be separated from technical variation. Consistent with immunofluorescence CD3 counts, TCRbeta sequencing supported greater T cell infiltration in tumors than in uninvolved lung tissue.

Details on this clone: No cognate antigen has been identified for it. No base quality values were provided; no much bigger clone lies one nucleotide off.

The T-cell fraction in tumor and uninvolved lung tissue was provided by TCR sequencing with the immunoSEQ assay. Per the authors' processing: For survival analysis, patients were divided into high (upper tertile) and low (lower two tertiles) T-cell fraction groups, which were compared by log-rank test. A signed-rank test was used to check for differences in T-cell fraction between paired tumor and uninvolved lung. TCRdb mirrors the immuneACCESS table, restricted to in-frame sequences. Some clones are absent from its copies; in checked studies, under half trace to an unresolved V gene, and the reason for the others is unknown. Clonal size and the V and J genes are those of that table, whereas D and trimming came from the DNA. The table for this sample lists roughly 2,400 clones; about 51% of them were counted only once. The biggest ten clones account for about 13% of the sample.

Input material: uninvolved lung tissue not adjacent to the tumor. This clonotype was obtained from a human donor with non-small cell lung cancer. Some clones in this sample may be carry-over from other donors' samples. Here the chain combines TRBV7-8 and TRBJ2-5, with the D gene not clear enough to name. The bases read TGTGCCAGCAGCTTAGGGACCCAGCGTGAGACCCAGTACTTC. Its coded protein is CASSLGTQRETQYF.